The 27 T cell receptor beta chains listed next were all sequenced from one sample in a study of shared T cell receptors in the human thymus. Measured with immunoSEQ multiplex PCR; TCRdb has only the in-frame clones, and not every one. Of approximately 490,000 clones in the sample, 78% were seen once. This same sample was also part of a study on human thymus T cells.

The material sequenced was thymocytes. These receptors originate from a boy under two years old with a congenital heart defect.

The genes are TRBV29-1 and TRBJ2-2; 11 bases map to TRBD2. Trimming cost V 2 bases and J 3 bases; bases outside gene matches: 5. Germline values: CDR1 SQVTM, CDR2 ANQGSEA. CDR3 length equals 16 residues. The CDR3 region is CSVESPSGRHTGELFF. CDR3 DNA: TGCAGCGTTGAAAGTCCTAGCGGGAGGCACACCGGGGAGCTGTTTTTT.

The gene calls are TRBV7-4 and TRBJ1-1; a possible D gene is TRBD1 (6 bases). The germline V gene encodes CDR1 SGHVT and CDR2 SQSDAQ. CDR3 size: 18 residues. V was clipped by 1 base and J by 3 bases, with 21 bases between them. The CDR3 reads CASSLGDRDTSPDTEAFF. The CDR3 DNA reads TGTGCCAGCAGCTTAGGGGACCGGGACACCTCACCGGACACTGAAGCTTTCTTT.

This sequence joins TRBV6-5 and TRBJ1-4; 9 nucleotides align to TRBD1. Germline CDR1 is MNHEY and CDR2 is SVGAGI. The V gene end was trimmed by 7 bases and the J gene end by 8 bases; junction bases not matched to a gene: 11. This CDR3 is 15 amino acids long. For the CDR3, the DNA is TGTGCCAGCACCTCCCCGGGACAGGGAGAGGAAAAACTGTTTTTT. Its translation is CASTSPGQGEEKLFF.

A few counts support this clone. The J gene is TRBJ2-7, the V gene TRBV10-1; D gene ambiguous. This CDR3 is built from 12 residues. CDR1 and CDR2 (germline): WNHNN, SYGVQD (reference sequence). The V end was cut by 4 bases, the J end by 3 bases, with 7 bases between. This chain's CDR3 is CASSVSNYEQYF. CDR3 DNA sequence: TGCGCCAGCAGTGTTTCAAACTACGAGCAGTACTTC.

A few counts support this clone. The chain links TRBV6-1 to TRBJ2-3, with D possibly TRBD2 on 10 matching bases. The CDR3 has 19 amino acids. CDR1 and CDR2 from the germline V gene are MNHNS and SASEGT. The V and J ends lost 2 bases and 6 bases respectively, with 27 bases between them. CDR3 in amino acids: CASSEKGQGRLAGVDTQYF. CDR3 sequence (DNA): TGTGCCAGCAGTGAAAAGGGACAGGGAAGGCTAGCGGGAGTGGATACGCAGTATTTT.

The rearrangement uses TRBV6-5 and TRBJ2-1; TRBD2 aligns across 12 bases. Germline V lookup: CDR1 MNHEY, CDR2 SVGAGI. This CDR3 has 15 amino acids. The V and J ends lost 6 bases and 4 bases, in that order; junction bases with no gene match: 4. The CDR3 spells CASRSSGRVYNEQFF. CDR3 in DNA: TGTGCCAGCAGGTCTAGCGGGAGGGTTTACAATGAGCAGTTCTTC.

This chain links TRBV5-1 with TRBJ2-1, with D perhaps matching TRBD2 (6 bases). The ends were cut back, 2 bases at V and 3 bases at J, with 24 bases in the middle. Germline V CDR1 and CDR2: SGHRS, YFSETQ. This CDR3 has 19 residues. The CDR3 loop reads CASSFVYKPGRPLYNEQFF. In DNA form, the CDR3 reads TGCGCCAGCAGCTTTGTCTACAAACCAGGGAGGCCTCTCTACAATGAGCAGTTCTTC.

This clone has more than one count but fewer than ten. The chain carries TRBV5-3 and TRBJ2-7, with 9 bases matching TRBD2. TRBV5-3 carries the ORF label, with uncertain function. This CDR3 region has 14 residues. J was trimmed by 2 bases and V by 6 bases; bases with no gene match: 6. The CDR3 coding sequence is TGTGCCAGAACGCCTAGCGGGACTACCTACGAGCAGTACTTC. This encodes CARTPSGTTYEQYF.

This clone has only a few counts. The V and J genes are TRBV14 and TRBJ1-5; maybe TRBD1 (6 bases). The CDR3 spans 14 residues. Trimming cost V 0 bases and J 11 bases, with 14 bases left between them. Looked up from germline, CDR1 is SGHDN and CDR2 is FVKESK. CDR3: CASSQEWGQRTQHF. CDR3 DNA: TGTGCCAGCAGCCAAGAATGGGGGCAGAGGACCCAGCATTTT.

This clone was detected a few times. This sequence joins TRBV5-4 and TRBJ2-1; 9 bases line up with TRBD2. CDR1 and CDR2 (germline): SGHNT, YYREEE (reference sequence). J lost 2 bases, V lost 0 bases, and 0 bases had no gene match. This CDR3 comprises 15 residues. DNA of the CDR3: TGTGCCAGCAGCTTGGAGCGGGAGGCCTACAATGAGCAGTTCTTC. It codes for CASSLEREAYNEQFF.

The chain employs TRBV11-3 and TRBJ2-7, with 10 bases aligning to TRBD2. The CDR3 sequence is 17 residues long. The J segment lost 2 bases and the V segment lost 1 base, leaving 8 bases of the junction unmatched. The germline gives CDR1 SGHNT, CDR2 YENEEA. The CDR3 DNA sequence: TGTGCCAGCAGCTTAGCGATAGCGGGAGGAGGAGCCTACGAGCAGTACTTC. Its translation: CASSLAIAGGGAYEQYF.

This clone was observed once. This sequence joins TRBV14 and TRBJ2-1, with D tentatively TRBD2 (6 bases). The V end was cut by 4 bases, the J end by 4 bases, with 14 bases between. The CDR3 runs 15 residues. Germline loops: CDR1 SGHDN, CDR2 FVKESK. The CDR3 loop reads CASSPTSPGYNEQFF. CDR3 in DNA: TGTGCCAGCAGCCCGACTAGTCCAGGGTACAATGAGCAGTTCTTC.

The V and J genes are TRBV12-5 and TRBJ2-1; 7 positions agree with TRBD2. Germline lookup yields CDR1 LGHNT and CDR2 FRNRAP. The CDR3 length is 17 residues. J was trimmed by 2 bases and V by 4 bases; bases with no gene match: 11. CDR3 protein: CASGSPRGLAAYNEQFF. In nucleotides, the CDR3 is TGTGCTAGTGGTTCCCCTCGTGGGCTAGCGGCCTACAATGAGCAGTTCTTC.

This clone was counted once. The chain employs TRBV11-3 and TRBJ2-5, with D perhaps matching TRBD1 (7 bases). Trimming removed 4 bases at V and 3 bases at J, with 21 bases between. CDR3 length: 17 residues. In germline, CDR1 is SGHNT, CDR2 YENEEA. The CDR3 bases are TGTGCCAGCAGCTCAGAACGGACAGGAGGGGGCGAAGAGACCCAGTACTTC. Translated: CASSSERTGGGEETQYF.

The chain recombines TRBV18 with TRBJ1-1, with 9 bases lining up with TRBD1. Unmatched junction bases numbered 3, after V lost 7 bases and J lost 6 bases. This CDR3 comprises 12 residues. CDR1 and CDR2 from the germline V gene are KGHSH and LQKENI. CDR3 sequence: CASWTGAAEAFF. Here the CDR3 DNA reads TGTGCCAGCTGGACAGGGGCCGCTGAAGCTTTCTTT.

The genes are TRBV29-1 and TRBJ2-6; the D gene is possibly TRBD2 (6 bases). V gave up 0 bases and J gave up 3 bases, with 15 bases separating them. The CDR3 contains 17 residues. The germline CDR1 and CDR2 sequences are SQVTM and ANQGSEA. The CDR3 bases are TGCAGCGTTGAAGAGGGTCTAGCGCCTGGTGGGGCCAACGTCCTGACTTTC. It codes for CSVEEGLAPGGANVLTF.

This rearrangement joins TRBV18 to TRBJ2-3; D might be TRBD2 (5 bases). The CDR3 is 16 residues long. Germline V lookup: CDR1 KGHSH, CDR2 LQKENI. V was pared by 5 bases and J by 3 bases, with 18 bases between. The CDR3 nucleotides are TGTGCCAGCTCAATCAGACGGAAAGAGGGAACAGATACGCAGTATTTT. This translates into CASSIRRKEGTDTQYF.

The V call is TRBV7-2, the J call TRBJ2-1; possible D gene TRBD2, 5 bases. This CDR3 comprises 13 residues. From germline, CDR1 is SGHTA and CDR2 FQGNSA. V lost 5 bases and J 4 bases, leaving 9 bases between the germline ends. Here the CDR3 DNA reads TGTGCCAGCAGCCCCGGGGAATACAATGAGCAGTTCTTC. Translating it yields CASSPGEYNEQFF.

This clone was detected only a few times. In DNA, the CDR3 is TGTGCCAGCAGTCCAGACAGGACCCCTAGCACAGATACGCAGTATTTT. Translated, it gives CASSPDRTPSTDTQYF. This chain joins TRBV27 and TRBJ2-3; weak D call: TRBD1 (6 bases). Germline V gives CDR1 MNHEY, CDR2 SMNVEV (reference sequence). This CDR3 spans 16 amino acids. Trimming cost V 5 bases and J 0 bases, with 15 bases left between them.

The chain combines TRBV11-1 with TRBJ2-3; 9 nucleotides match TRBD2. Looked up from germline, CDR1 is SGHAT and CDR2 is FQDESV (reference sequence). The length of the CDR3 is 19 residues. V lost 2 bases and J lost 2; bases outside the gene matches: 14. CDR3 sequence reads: CASSLIGRPAGGPTDTQYF. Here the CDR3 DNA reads TGTGCCAGCAGCTTAATTGGACGGCCGGCGGGAGGGCCCACAGATACGCAGTATTTT.

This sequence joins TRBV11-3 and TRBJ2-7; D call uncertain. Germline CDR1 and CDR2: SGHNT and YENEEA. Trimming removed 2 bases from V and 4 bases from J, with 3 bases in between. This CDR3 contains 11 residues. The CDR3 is CASSLQYEQYF. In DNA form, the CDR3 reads TGTGCCAGCAGCTTACAATACGAGCAGTACTTC.

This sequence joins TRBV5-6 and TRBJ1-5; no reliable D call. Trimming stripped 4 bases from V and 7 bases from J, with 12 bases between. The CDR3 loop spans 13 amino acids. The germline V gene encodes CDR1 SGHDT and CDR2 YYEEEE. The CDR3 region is CASSPGEGQPQHF. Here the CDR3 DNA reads TGTGCCAGCAGCCCTGGGGAGGGACAGCCCCAGCATTTT. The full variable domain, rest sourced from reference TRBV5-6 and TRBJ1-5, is DAGVTQSPTHLIKTRGQQVTLRCSPKSGHDTVSWYQQALGQGPQFIFQYYEEEERQRGNFPDRFSGHQFPNYSSELNVNALLLGDSALYLCASSPGEGQPQHFGDGTRLSIL.

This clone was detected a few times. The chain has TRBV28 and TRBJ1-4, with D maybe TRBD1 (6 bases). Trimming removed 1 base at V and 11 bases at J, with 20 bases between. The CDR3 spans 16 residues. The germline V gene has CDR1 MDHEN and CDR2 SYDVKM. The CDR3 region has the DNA TGTGCCAGCAGTTTATCCTTGACAGGTCCCCCCGGGAAACTGTTTTTT. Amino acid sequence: CASSLSLTGPPGKLFF. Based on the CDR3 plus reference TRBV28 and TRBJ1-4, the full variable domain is DVKVTQSSRYLVKRTGEKVFLECVQDMDHENMFWYRQDPGLGLRLIYFSYDVKMKEKGDIPEGYSVSREKKERFSLILESASTNQTSMYLCASSLSLTGPPGKLFFGSGTQLSVL.

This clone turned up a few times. CDR3 DNA: TGTGCCAGCAGCTTAGATATGGAGGTCCGCACAGATACGCAGTATTTT. Amino acids: CASSLDMEVRTDTQYF. V gene TRBV11-2 combines with J gene TRBJ2-3, with D perhaps TRBD2 (5 bases). The ends were cut back, 0 bases at V and 1 base at J, with 11 bases in the middle. The CDR3 runs to 16 residues. Germline CDR1 is SGHAT and CDR2 is FQNNGV.

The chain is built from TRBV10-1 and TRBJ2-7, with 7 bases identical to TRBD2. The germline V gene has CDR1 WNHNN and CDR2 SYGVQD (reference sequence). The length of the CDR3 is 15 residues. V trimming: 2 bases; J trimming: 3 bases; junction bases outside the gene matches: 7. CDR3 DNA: TGCGCCAGCAGTGAGAGGGCTAGCGGAAACTACGAGCAGTACTTC. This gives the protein CASSERASGNYEQYF.

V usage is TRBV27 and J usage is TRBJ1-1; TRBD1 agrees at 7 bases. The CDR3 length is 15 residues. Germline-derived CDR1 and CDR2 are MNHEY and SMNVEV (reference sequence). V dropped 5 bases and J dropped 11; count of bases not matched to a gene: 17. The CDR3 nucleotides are TGTGCCAGCAGTCCGACCCCGGGACAGCGAGCTCGTGCTTTCTTT. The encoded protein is CASSPTPGQRARAFF.

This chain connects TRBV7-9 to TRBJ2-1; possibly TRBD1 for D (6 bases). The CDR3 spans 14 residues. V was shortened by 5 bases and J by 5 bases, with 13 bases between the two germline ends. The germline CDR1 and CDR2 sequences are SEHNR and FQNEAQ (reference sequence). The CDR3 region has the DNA TGTGCCAGCAGCAGGGGACACTACAACAATGAGCAGTTCTTC. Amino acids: CASSRGHYNNEQFF. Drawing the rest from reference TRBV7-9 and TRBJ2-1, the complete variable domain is DTGVSQNPRHKITKRGQNVTFRCDPISEHNRLYWYRQTLGQGPEFLTYFQNEAQLEKSRLLSDRFSAERPKGSFSTLEIQRTEQGDSAMYLCASSRGHYNNEQFFGPGTRLTVL.